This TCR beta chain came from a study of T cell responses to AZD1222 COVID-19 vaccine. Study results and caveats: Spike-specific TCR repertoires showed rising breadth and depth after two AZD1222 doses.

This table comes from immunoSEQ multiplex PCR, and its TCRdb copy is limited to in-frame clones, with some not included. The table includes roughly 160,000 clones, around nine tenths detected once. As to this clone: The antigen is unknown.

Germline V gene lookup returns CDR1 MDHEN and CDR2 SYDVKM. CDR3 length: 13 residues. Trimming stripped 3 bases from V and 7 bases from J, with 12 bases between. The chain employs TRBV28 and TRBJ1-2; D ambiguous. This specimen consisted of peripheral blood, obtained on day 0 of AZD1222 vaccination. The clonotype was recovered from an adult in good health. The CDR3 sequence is CASSLNGALGYTF. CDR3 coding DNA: TGTGCCAGCAGTTTGAACGGTGCCCTTGGCTACACCTTC.